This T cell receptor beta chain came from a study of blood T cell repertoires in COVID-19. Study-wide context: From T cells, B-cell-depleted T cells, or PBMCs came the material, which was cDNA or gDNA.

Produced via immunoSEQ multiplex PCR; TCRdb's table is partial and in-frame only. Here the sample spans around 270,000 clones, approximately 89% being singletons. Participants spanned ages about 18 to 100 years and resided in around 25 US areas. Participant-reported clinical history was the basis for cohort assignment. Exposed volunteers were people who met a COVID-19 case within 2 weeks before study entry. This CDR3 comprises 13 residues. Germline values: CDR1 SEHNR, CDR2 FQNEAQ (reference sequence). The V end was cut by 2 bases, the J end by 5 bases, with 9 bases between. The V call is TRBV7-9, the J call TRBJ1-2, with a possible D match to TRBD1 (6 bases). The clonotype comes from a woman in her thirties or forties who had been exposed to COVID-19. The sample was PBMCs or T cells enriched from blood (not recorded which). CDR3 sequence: CASSLTGRYGYTF. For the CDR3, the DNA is TGTGCCAGCAGCTTAACAGGGAGATATGGCTACACCTTC.